The 3 T cell receptor beta chains below all came from one sample that was sequenced in a study of Graves' ophthalmopathy and Graves' hyperthyroidism. Amplified material comprised TCR beta CDR3 regions derived from RNA transcripts. The library came from an HTBI-primed first-round RT-PCR and a second-round multiplex PCR. TCRdb independently ran MiXCR on the multiplex PCR reads; one entry per CDR3 protein. The table includes a few hundred thousand distinct CDR3 sequences, roughly 17% detected once. Sequencing input: peripheral blood. Every receptor here comes from an adult man with Graves' ophthalmopathy.

This clonotype was found many times. The junction does not match germline at one end; this may be a read error. The chain is built from TRBV7-7 and TRBJ2-2; D is perhaps TRBD2 (5 bases). Germline V lookup: CDR1 SSHAT, CDR2 FNYEAQ (reference sequence). The CDR3 runs to 16 residues. The CDR3 DNA follows: TGTGCTAGCAGCTCCTTACCCGGGAACTCTATCGGGGAGCTGTTTTTT. The encoded protein is CASSSLPGNSIGELFF.

This clonotype was counted at least ten times. This chain links TRBV5-1 with TRBJ2-6; the D is unclear. Per the germline V gene, CDR1 is SGHRS and CDR2 is YFSETQ. The V gene lost 3 bases and the J gene lost 0 bases, with 10 bases spanning the gap. The CDR3 has 16 residues. CDR3 sequence reads: CASSSYVSSGANVLTF. The CDR3 nucleotides read TGCGCCAGCAGCTCCTACGTCAGCTCTGGGGCCAACGTCCTGACTTTC.

The chain employs TRBV19 and TRBJ1-5, with D perhaps TRBD1 (6 bases). The CDR3 consists of 12 residues. Germline V lookup: CDR1 LNHDA, CDR2 SQIVND (reference sequence). Trimming cost V 9 bases and J 1 base, with 7 bases left between them. The DNA of the CDR3 is TGTGCCAGCACAGGGAGCAATCAGCCCCAGCATTTT. It translates to CASTGSNQPQHF.